This T cell receptor beta chain originates from a study of blood T cell repertoires in COVID-19 (TCRdb year 2020). In the study overall: Samples from collaborators originated in the United States, Italy and Spain and spanned both the acute and convalescent phases of COVID-19. Deeply sampled blood TCRbeta repertoires from subjects exposed to, actively infected with, or recovered from COVID-19 were included in the dataset. The repertoires were released in a freely available public database intended as a resource for research on the immune response to SARS-CoV-2. Where HLA class I and class II types were available, the types were taken from metadata supplied by the sample provider, not from assay-based typing. The prospective study material was composed of cDNA or gDNA derived from T cells, B-cell-depleted T cells, or PBMCs. Nearly every sample came with metadata listing a de-identified subject ID, COVID-19 status, age in years and sex. The samples were drawn from the first 160 participants of the ongoing ImmuneRACE study and from 1,254 subjects provided by 6 global collaborators. What the study reported, not specific to this receptor: The amount of clinical and demographic metadata varied by source and participant and was provided uncurated.

Sequences LGHNA (CDR1) and YSLEER (CDR2) are obtained from the germline V gene. There are 15 amino acids in the CDR3, from cysteine to phenylalanine inclusive. The entry retains the CDR3 DNA only, 45 bases that are in frame from base 1. V lost 1 base and J lost 4 bases; the stretch between them is 13 bases long. Enrolling through a virtual design, the prospective study's participants ranged in age from about 18 to 89 years and lived across roughly 24 United States geographic areas. Cohort assignment in the prospective study relied on participant-reported clinical history from a screening survey and a study questionnaire. Exposed participants had been in contact, within 2 weeks of entering the study, with a person who had a PCR-confirmed or clinician-diagnosed case of COVID-19. Mobile phlebotomists in the prospective study collected whole blood, serum and a nasopharyngeal or oropharyngeal swab from every participant. Additional blood draws and questionnaires over an approximately 2-month period could optionally be provided by prospective study participants. Before DNA extraction, blood samples from the prospective study were shipped at room temperature or frozen.

The table lists this clone with a few counts. What antigen it recognizes has not been identified. Per-nucleotide qualities are absent, and no much larger clonotype sits a single base away. TCRbeta CDR3 regions were amplified from genomic DNA using the immunoSEQ Assay, a bias-controlled multiplex PCR. In the original analysis: The number of nucleated cells in each sample was estimated from the amplification of reference gene primers within the assay. To quantify the absolute abundance of each unique TCRbeta CDR3 rearrangement, sequence reads were collapsed and filtered. For each sample, productive Simpson clonality was calculated as the square root of Simpson's diversity index across productive rearrangements. As stored in TCRdb, this immuneACCESS dataset retains in-frame rearrangements with V and J assigned. A fraction of the clones does not appear; measured against another copy, unresolved V genes explain less than half of the discrepancy, and the remainder lacks a known reason. V, J and clone size are taken as reported in that table, and D and trimming were inferred from the DNA itself. The sample data list about 320,000 clones, and approximately 91% of these were observed just once. In total, the top ten clones hold around 4.2% of the sample.

The sequenced material came from PBMCs or T cells enriched from blood (not recorded which). Recombination joined TRBV4-3 with TRBJ1-2; the D region possibly corresponds to TRBD1 (5 bases align). The receptor comes from a woman aged 30 to 39 who had been exposed to COVID-19. Read as DNA, the sequence is TGCGCCAGCAGCCAAGTGGGGGGGGGAGGCTATGGCTACACCTTC. Its amino acids are CASSQVGGGGYGYTF.